This T cell receptor (beta chain) came from a study of OX40 agonist ivuxolimab in advanced cancers. Profiled with immunoSEQ multiplex PCR; TCRdb holds only in-frame clones, not every one. The table lists under 20,000 clones, about 77% of them singletons, with roughly 30% in the top ten. This clone ranks as large. The antigen is unknown. V lost 4 bases and J 0 bases, leaving 10 bases between the germline ends. The germline V gene encodes CDR1 SQVTM and CDR2 ANQGSEA. This CDR3 region has 14 residues. General study findings and limits: Which antigen the expanded peripheral T cells recognized is unknown.

The receptor's source is an adult with an advanced solid tumor such as melanoma, head and neck, liver or kidney cancer. The chain employs TRBV29-1 and TRBJ2-4; D ambiguous. The source material was CD4+ or CD8+ T cells sorted from blood, sampled in a trial of the OX40 agonist ivuxolimab. The chain's CDR3 is CSVAAELAKNIQYF. As DNA, the CDR3 is TGCAGCGTTGCTGCGGAGCTAGCCAAAAACATTCAGTACTTC.